The 3 T cell receptor beta chains below all came from one sample that was sequenced in a study of T-cell memory formation after mild COVID-19. One entry per CDR3 protein, called by TCRdb with MiXCR from the 5' RACE reads. The sample includes approximately 350,000 distinct CDR3 sequences, 28% seen only once; the top ten take approximately 13%. Sequenced: PBMCs or a T cell subset sorted from them (not recorded which). The receptors shown here come from an adult woman who had mild COVID-19 (a few samples of this study predate the infection). Cell type and time point are not known.

Notes on this clonotype: Sequence at one end of the junction differs from germline and may be a read error. V is TRBV7-2 and J is TRBJ2-5; 12 bases are a match to TRBD2. Germline V gene sequence: CDR1 SGHTA, CDR2 FQGNSA. The CDR3 spans 15 residues. The CDR3 nucleotides read TGTGCCAGCAGCGCGAGACTAGCGGGAGTCACGGAGTTGGACTTC. It encodes CASSARLAGVTELDF. Complete variable domain (other parts from reference TRBV7-2 and TRBJ2-5): GAGVSQSPSNKVTEKGKDVELRCDPISGHTALYWYRQSLGQGLEFLIYFQGNSAPDKSGLPSDRFSAERTGGSVSTLTIQRTQQEDSAVYLCASSARLAGVTELDFGPGTRLLVL.

This chain uses TRBV18 with TRBJ2-5, with 11 bases aligning to TRBD2. The CDR3 has 15 residues. CDR1 is KGHSH, CDR2 LQKENI, per germline. J was trimmed by 6 bases and V by 4 bases; bases with no gene match: 7. The CDR3 loop is CASSRDPSGGKTQYF. CDR3 DNA sequence: TGTGCCAGCTCACGAGATCCTAGCGGGGGGAAGACCCAGTACTTC.

V gene TRBV7-8 combines with J gene TRBJ2-3; 7 bases map to TRBD2. The CDR3 runs 16 residues. J gave up 2 bases and V 0 bases, and 5 bases lay outside the gene matches. The V gene's germline CDR1 is SGHVS and CDR2 FQNEAQ. CDR3 DNA sequence: TGTGCCAGCAGCTTAGCGAACGGGGGGAACACAGATACGCAGTATTTT. It codes for CASSLANGGNTDTQYF.